Listed here are 16 T cell receptor beta chains from one sample, sequenced in a study of cytomegalovirus exposure and HLA in healthy donors. Amplification used 60 Vbeta primers and 13 Jbeta primers. Measured with immunoSEQ multiplex PCR; TCRdb has only the in-frame clones, and not every one. The table has some 150,000 clones, 75% seen once. Material for sequencing was PBMCs. The source of these receptors is a man younger than 40 in good health and CMV-seronegative.

This chain links TRBV10-3 with TRBJ1-1; TRBD1 matches at 10 bases. Germline V lookup: CDR1 ENHRY, CDR2 SYGVKD. The CDR3 length is 17 residues. The ends lost 5 bases at V and 1 base at J; junction bases unmatched: 10. CDR3 residues: CAISSGTGVTPNTEAFF. CDR3 sequence (DNA): TGTGCCATCAGTTCCGGGACAGGGGTCACTCCGAACACTGAAGCTTTCTTT.

V is TRBV28 and J is TRBJ2-5; D may be TRBD2 (6 bases). The germline CDR1 and CDR2 sequences are MDHEN and SYDVKM. V was cut by 3 bases and J by 1 base, with 9 bases left in between. The CDR3 extends over 14 amino acids. CDR3 sequence: CASSFYGGQETQYF. The CDR3 DNA is TGTGCCAGCAGTTTTTACGGGGGCCAAGAGACCCAGTACTTC.

The chain recombines TRBV7-2 with TRBJ1-6; D gene uncertain. The CDR3 loop spans 16 amino acids. From germline, CDR1 is SGHTA and CDR2 FQGNSA. V was clipped by 1 base and J by 1 base, with 8 bases between them. The CDR3 region is CASSLEEGSYNSPLHF. CDR3 DNA: TGTGCCAGCAGCTTAGAAGAGGGATCCTATAATTCACCCCTCCACTTT. Filled out from reference TRBV7-2 and TRBJ1-6, the complete variable domain reads GAGVSQSPSNKVTEKGKDVELRCDPISGHTALYWYRQSLGQGLEFLIYFQGNSAPDKSGLPSDRFSAERTGGSVSTLTIQRTQQEDSAVYLCASSLEEGSYNSPLHFGNGTRLTVT.

The chain combines TRBV5-1 with TRBJ1-1; TRBD1 matches 7 bases. This CDR3 is 15 amino acids long. V dropped 6 bases and J dropped 5; count of bases not matched to a gene: 13. Per germline, CDR1 SGHRS and CDR2 YFSETQ. CDR3: CASTGERTGVTEAFF. CDR3 bases: TGCGCCAGCACTGGAGAACGAACAGGGGTGACTGAAGCTTTCTTT.

The V call is TRBV6-1, the J call TRBJ1-2; D is ambiguous. Germline values: CDR1 MNHNS, CDR2 SASEGT. The length of the CDR3 is 12 residues. V gave up 6 bases and J gave up 4 bases, with 9 bases separating them. The CDR3 sequence is CASSDTGYGYTF. The CDR3 DNA follows: TGTGCCAGCAGCGACACTGGCTATGGCTACACCTTC.

About this clone: At one end the junction does not follow the germline gene, possibly because of a read error. The gene calls are TRBV28 and TRBJ2-6, with TRBD2 matching over 7 bases. The CDR3 has 17 residues. The germline CDR1 and CDR2 sequences are MDHEN and SYDVKM. CDR3 amino acids: CASSYTSATAGANGLTF. The DNA of the CDR3 is TGTGCCAGCAGCTACACTAGCGCCACGGCTGGGGCCAACGGCCTGACTTTC.

This clone was seen only a few times. This rearrangement joins TRBV30 to TRBJ2-7, with TRBD1 as a possible D gene (6 bases). Germline V gives CDR1 GTSNPN, CDR2 SVGIG (reference sequence). Between the trimmed V and J ends, which lost 5 bases and 3 bases, there was a span of 14 bases. The CDR3 has 13 residues. DNA of the CDR3: TGTGCCTGGGCACAGGGATCCCTCTACGAGCAGTACTTC. Residues: CAWAQGSLYEQYF.

This chain links TRBV5-6 with TRBJ1-1; no clear D. Germline loops: CDR1 SGHDT, CDR2 YYEEEE. V was trimmed by 3 bases and J by 8 bases, leaving 11 bases between them. This CDR3 has 12 residues. CDR3 residues: CASSSWAGEAFF. The CDR3 DNA sequence: TGTGCCAGCAGCTCGTGGGCGGGGGAAGCTTTCTTT.

The chain has TRBV4-1 and TRBJ2-3, with 9 bases aligning to TRBD1. The V segment lost 1 base and the J segment 4 bases; nucleotides outside the gene matches: 6. In germline, CDR1 is MGHRA, CDR2 YSYEKL. The CDR3 totals 16 residues. CDR3 DNA: TGCGCCAGCAGCCAAGGGGAGACAGGGGGAGCAGATACGCAGTATTTT. It translates to CASSQGETGGADTQYF.

The chain uses TRBV18 and TRBJ2-1; 12 bases fit TRBD1. V was clipped by 4 bases and J by 4 bases; unmatched bases: 2. The CDR3 totals 15 residues. From germline, CDR1 is KGHSH and CDR2 LQKENI. CDR3 in amino acids: CASSQGQGAYNEQFF. The CDR3 DNA is TGTGCCAGCTCACAGGGACAGGGGGCTTACAATGAGCAGTTCTTC.

The chain couples TRBV5-4 to TRBJ2-3; the match to TRBD1 covers 7 bases. This CDR3 region has 15 residues. The J segment lost 7 bases and the V segment lost 4 bases, leaving 12 bases of the junction unmatched. Germline CDR1 and CDR2: SGHNT and YYREEE (reference sequence). Here the CDR3 reads CASSPVTGSINTQYF. The CDR3 DNA is TGTGCCAGCAGCCCCGTGACAGGGAGTATAAATACGCAGTATTTT.

This clone has a handful of counts. The chain employs TRBV29-1 and TRBJ2-1; 7 nucleotides match TRBD2. This CDR3 region has 14 residues. CDR1 and CDR2 (germline): SQVTM, ANQGSEA. Trimming at V came to 4 bases and at J to 6 bases, leaving 9 bases not matched to a gene. The chain's CDR3 is CSVGGEGRINEQFF. In DNA, the CDR3 is TGCAGCGTTGGAGGGGAGGGCCGTATCAATGAGCAGTTCTTC.

This chain uses TRBV5-1 with TRBJ2-7, with TRBD1 identical over 8 bases. CDR1 SGHRS and CDR2 YFSETQ come from the germline V gene. The CDR3 totals 12 residues. V lost 4 bases, J lost 5 bases, and 2 bases stayed unmatched. CDR3 in amino acids: CASSRTGHEQYF. The CDR3 region has the DNA TGCGCCAGCAGCCGGACAGGGCACGAGCAGTACTTC.

The rearrangement joins TRBV6-1 to TRBJ2-4; 7 bases fit TRBD2. V gave up 0 bases and J gave up 8 bases; unmatched junction bases: 4. Per the germline V gene, CDR1 is MNHNS and CDR2 is SASEGT. This CDR3 has 14 amino acids. CDR3 amino acids: CASSEAGGWDIQYF. Here the CDR3 DNA reads TGTGCCAGCAGTGAAGCCGGGGGGTGGGACATTCAGTACTTC.

V is TRBV7-8 and J is TRBJ2-1; 12 nucleotides match TRBD2. The CDR3 is made up of 20 amino acids. Losses at the gene ends were 0 bases for V and 3 bases for J; bases not matched to a gene: 12. Per the germline V gene, CDR1 is SGHVS and CDR2 is FQNEAQ. The CDR3, as DNA: TGTGCCAGCAGCTTAGCGCGGGCTAGCGGGGGGGCCGTTATCTACAATGAGCAGTTCTTC. Protein sequence: CASSLARASGGAVIYNEQFF.

The chain links TRBV28 to TRBJ2-5; TRBD2 agrees at 11 bases. The CDR3 covers 16 residues. CDR1 MDHEN and CDR2 SYDVKM come from the germline V gene. With 5 bases clipped from V and 5 bases from J, the junction kept 10 bases outside the gene matches. DNA of the CDR3: TGTGCCAGCAGTCGTGCACTAGCGGGGGTGGGGGAGACCCAGTACTTC. Translation gives CASSRALAGVGETQYF. Filled out from reference TRBV28 and TRBJ2-5, the complete variable domain reads DVKVTQSSRYLVKRTGEKVFLECVQDMDHENMFWYRQDPGLGLRLIYFSYDVKMKEKGDIPEGYSVSREKKERFSLILESASTNQTSMYLCASSRALAGVGETQYFGPGTRLLVL.